Below, one T cell receptor beta chain is given with its context. This entry comes from a study of radiation and T cells in renal cell carcinoma. The J segment lost 9 bases and the V segment lost 4 bases, leaving 11 bases of the junction unmatched. Germline lookup yields CDR1 SGHRS and CDR2 YFSETQ. The CDR3 loop spans 15 amino acids. Sample time point: blood 4 weeks post-SBRT, at nephrectomy. Stated treatment: 15 Gy SBRT to primary tumor, nephrectomy 4 weeks later. Nephrectomy followed 15 Gy stereotactic body radiation by 4 weeks. The tumor was a clear cell renal cell carcinoma. Method: immunoSEQ multiplex PCR; TCRdb's copy keeps in-frame clones and lacks some. Of more than 120,000 clones in the sample, 65% to 90% are singletons; the top ten hold about 17%.

The origin of this receptor is a woman aged 45-65 years with renal cell carcinoma. Material: blood, obtained from a patient whose treatment included radiotherapy and nephrectomy. This rearrangement joins TRBV5-1 to TRBJ2-1; 9 positions match TRBD1. The CDR3 region has the DNA TGCGCCAGCAGCCCCGGGACAGGGAAGGGGTTTGAGCAGTTCTTC. Translating gives CASSPGTGKGFEQFF. The full variable domain, with the rest looked up from reference TRBV5-1 and TRBJ2-1, is KAGVTQTPRYLIKTRGQQVTLSCSPISGHRSVSWYQQTPGQGLQFLFEYFSETQRNKGNFPGRFSGRQFSNSRSEMNVSTLELGDSALYLCASSPGTGKGFEQFFGPGTRLTVL.